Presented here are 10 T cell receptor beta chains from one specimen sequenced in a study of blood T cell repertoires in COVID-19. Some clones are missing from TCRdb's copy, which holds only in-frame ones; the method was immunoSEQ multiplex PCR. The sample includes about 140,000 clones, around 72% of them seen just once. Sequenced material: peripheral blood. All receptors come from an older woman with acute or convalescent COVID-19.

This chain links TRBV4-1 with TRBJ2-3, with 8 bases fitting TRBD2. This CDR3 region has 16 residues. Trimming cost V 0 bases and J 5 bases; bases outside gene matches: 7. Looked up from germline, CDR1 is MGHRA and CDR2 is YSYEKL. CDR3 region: CASSQDTGRARDTQYF. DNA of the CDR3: TGCGCCAGCAGCCAAGATACCGGGAGGGCCAGAGATACGCAGTATTTT.

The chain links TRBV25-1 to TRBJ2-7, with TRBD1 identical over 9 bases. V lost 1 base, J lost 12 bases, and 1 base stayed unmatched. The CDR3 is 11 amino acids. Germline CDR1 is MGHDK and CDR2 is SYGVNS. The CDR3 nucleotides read TGTGCCAGCAGTGAATGGACAGGGGTGTACTTC. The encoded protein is CASSEWTGVYF.

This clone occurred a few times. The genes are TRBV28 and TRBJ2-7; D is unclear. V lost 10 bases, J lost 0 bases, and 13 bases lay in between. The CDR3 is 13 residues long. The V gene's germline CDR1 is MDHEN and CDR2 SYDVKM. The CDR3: CATLPYSSYEQYF. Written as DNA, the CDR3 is TGTGCCACCTTACCTTACAGCTCCTACGAGCAGTACTTC.

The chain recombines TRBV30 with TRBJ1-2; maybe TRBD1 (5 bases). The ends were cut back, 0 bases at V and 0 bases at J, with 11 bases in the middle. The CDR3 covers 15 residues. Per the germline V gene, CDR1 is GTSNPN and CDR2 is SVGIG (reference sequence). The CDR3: CAWSVGAPANYGYTF. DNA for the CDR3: TGTGCCTGGAGTGTAGGGGCACCAGCTAACTATGGCTACACCTTC.

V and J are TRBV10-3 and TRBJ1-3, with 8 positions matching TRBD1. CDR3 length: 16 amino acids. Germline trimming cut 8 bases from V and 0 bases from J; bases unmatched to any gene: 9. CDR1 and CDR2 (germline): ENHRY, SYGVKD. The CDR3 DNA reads TGTGCCATCGGTATGCAGGGGGCCTTCTCTGGAAACACCATATATTTT. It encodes CAIGMQGAFSGNTIYF.

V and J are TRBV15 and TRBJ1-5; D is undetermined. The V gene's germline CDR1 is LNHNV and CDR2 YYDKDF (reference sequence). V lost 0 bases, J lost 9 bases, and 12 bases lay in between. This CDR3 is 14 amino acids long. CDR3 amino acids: CATSRDPLAGPQHF. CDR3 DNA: TGTGCCACCAGCAGAGATCCTCTGGCGGGGCCCCAGCATTTT.

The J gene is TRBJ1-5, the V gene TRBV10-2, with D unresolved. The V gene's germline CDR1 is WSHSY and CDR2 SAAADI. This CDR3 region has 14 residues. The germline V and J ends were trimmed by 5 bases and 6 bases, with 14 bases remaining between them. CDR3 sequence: CASSLSGLGQPQHF. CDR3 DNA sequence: TGCGCCAGCAGTCTCTCAGGTTTAGGTCAGCCCCAGCATTTT.

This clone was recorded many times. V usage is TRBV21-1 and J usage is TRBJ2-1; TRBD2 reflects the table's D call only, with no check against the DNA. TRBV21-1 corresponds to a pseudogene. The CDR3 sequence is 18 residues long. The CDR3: CASSPRVVVGGPVNEQFF. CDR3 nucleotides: TGTGCCAGCAGCCCCCGAGTAGTTGTCGGGGGGCCGGTCAATGAGCAGTTCTTC.

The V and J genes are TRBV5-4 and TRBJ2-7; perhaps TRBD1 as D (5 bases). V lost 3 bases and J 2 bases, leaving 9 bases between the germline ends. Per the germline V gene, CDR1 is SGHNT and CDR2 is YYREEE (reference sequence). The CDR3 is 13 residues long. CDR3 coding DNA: TGTGCCAGCAGCTCACAGGCCGCCTACGAGCAGTACTTC. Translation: CASSSQAAYEQYF.

The CDR3 loop is CASSLRQPSNEKLFF. DNA of the CDR3: TGTGCCAGCAGCTTAAGACAGCCTTCTAATGAAAAACTGTTTTTT. J is TRBJ1-4 and V is TRBV5-6, with a tentative D call TRBD1 (5 bases). From germline, CDR1 is SGHDT and CDR2 YYEEEE. This CDR3 is built from 15 residues. Trimming took off 2 bases at V and 3 bases at J, with 11 bases between the two ends.